The clone carrying this T cell receptor beta chain has only a few counts. Its antigen is as yet unknown. The data originate from a study of regulatory T cells in long-lasting Graves disease. Study-level findings and limits: Persistent disease samples used TRBV28, TRBJ1-2 and TRBJ2-5 preferentially.

Arm-PCR with iRepertoire HTBI primers amplified the CDR3 regions for these TCR beta libraries. TCRdb ran MiXCR on the multiplex PCR reads and lists one entry per CDR3 protein. This sample has roughly 610,000 distinct CDR3 sequences; roughly 16% occur once, and the top ten carry 15% to 20%. Sample time point: newly diagnosed GD, antithyroid drugs for less than 3 months. RNA from PBMCs was the source of the TCR library. Recruitment took place at an endocrinology department in Xi'an, China. The CDR3 is made up of 13 amino acids. Germline V lookup: CDR1 MNHGY, CDR2 SVAAGI. V lost 3 bases to trimming and J lost 5 bases, with 8 bases between them. These data were also filed under a second study, of T cells in Graves' hyperthyroidism and ophthalmopathy. That investigation notes: Graves' hyperthyroidism was deemed stable absent ophthalmopathy progression within 18 months. RT-PCR in the first round (using the HTBI primer set) targeted the TCR CDR3.

This TCR was sampled from a woman aged 25 to 39 with Graves disease. This rearrangement joins TRBV6-9 to TRBJ1-5; tentatively, D is TRBD1 (6 bases). Here the sequenced sample was peripheral blood mononuclear cells (PBMCs), taken at new diagnosis, from a patient treated with antithyroid drugs. The CDR3 bases are TGTGCCAGCAGTTACGGGACACATCAGCCCCAGCATTTT. The encoded protein is CASSYGTHQPQHF.